This T cell receptor beta chain came from a study of shared clonotypes between healthy human individuals. Broader study findings: Generally, naive subsets came out with larger estimated richness than memory subsets.

The authors split each subset's genomic DNA evenly across several immunoSEQ plates. Profiling relied on immunoSEQ multiplex PCR, and the TCRdb table lists in-frame clones only, not all of them. The data show some 2,400,000 clones, 90% to 96% seen once. The CDR3 extends over 14 amino acids. Germline V gives CDR1 SNHLY, CDR2 FYNNEI. V lost 1 base to trimming and J lost 3 bases, with 7 bases between them. To note about this clone: No antigen is known for it.

The receptor was isolated from a young man in good health. This chain joins TRBV2 and TRBJ1-5, with D possibly being TRBD1 (5 bases). Sequenced input: naive CD4+ T cells sorted from blood. Subset given: CD45RA+ positively selected. This CDR3 is CASSEEGNNQPQHF. The CDR3 DNA sequence: TGTGCCAGCAGTGAAGAGGGGAACAATCAGCCCCAGCATTTT.